These T cell receptor beta chains were read from a single sample in a study of beta chain features in type 1 diabetes. The protocol was immunoSEQ multiplex PCR, while the TCRdb copy is restricted to in-frame clones and leaves out a portion. This sample has hundreds of thousands of clones, with about an eighth found just once. The sample taken for sequencing was naive CD4+ T cells from blood. The receptor source for this set is a man aged 18 to 29 with type 1 diabetes. Each CDR3 is given without its conserved first and last residue.

TRBJ2-7 | TRBV7-3 | ASSSGASTEQY
TRBJ1-5 | TRBV6-5 | ASSRTGGEQPQH
TRBJ2-7 | TRBV9 | ASSIQTSSSEQY
TRBJ1-2 | TRBV6-5 | ASSYGTSGNYGYT
TRBJ1-1 | TRBV28 | ASSSPAQGENTEAF
TRBJ2-1 | TRBV5-4 | ASSLGARQGYGEQF
TRBJ2-7 | TRBV30 | AWSLTASYEQY
TRBJ1-5 | TRBV7-2 | ASSLLDSNQPQH
TRBJ2-5 | TRBV10-3 | AIRDSNTQETQY
TRBJ2-5 | TRBV11-3 | ASSLTVGTQY
TRBJ2-2 | TRBV6-5 | ASSYSVLGGELF
TRBJ2-5 | TRBV11-2 | ASSLAPGAQETQY
TRBJ1-2 | TRBV7-2 | ASSLGPQGGYT
TRBJ1-5 | TRBV7-2 | ASSLSGGAGQPQH
TRBJ1-1 | TRBV19 | ASISLGQGNTEAF
TRBJ2-4 | TRBV30 | AWSPGQGLSIQY
TRBJ2-2 | TRBV9 | ASSAFNTGELF
TRBJ2-5 | TRBV7-9 | ASTFSGLKETQY
TRBJ2-5 | TRBV7-2 | ASSLAPEETQY
TRBJ2-1 | TRBV12-5 | ASGFRTSANEQF
TRBJ1-4 | TRBV9 | ASSMAGGTANEKLF
TRBJ2-2 | TRBV30 | ARRTGPNTGELF
TRBJ2-3 | TRBV5-1 | ASSSTSGAGDTQY
TRBJ2-2 | TRBV7-7 | ASSLGHTNTGELF
TRBJ1-1 | TRBV7-2 | ASSFGLNTEAF
TRBJ1-2 | TRBV7-2 | ASSLLLGERGYT
TRBJ2-7 | TRBV19 | ASTDNPGLALYEQY
TRBJ1-2 | TRBV9 | ASSASDRRGSGYT
TRBJ2-5 | TRBV7-9 | ASSDQETQY
TRBJ2-6 | TRBV30 | AWSVSGTGGSSGANVLT
TRBJ2-5 | TRBV7-9 | ASSTRSTSVQETQY
TRBJ2-2 | TRBV7-9 | ASISGQGAKGGELF
TRBJ2-7 | TRBV29-1 | SVELSSYEQY
TRBJ1-5 | TRBV7-2 | ASSTPGQGGPSNQPQH
TRBJ2-2 | TRBV7-2 | ASSRGPLDTGELF
TRBJ2-7 | TRBV28 | AFRGSTGEQY
TRBJ1-5 | TRBV30 | AWSVQGDQPQH
TRBJ1-5 | TRBV30 | ACQSGGGHQPQH
TRBJ1-1 | TRBV4-1 | ASSQDEGPTEAF
TRBJ2-5 | TRBV13 | ASSLRTGSGLETQY
TRBJ2-3 | TRBV6-5 | ASSYSGLAGPDTQY
TRBJ1-2 | TRBV6-5 | ASSVRGFYGYT
TRBJ1-1 | TRBV30 | AWSSQGMSEAF
TRBJ1-2 | TRBV5-6 | ASSLVGGTSFYGYT
TRBJ2-5 | TRBV10-3 | AISRQLAGAQETQY
TRBJ1-1 | TRBV29-1 | SARRQVNTEAF
TRBJ1-1 | TRBV28 | ASRPGTGNTEAF
TRBJ2-3 | TRBV11-2 | ASSLAGADTQY
TRBJ1-6 | TRBV28 | ASRVHGQGGSPLH